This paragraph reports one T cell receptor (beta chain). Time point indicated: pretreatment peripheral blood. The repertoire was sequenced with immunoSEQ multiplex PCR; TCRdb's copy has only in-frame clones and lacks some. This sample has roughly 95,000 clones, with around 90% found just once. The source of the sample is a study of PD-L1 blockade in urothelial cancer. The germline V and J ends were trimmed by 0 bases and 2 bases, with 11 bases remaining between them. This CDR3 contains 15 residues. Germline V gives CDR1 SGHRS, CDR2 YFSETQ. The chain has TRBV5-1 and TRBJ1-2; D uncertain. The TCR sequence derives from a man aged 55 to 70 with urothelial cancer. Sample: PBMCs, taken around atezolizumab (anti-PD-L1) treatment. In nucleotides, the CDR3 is TGCGCCAGCAGCTTGGATTGGTCGGGGAACTATGGCTACACCTTC. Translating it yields CASSLDWSGNYGYTF.